At least ten counts were recorded for the clone carrying this T cell receptor beta chain. Its antigen is not known. V trimming: 2 bases; J trimming: 6 bases; junction bases outside the gene matches: 4. Germline values: CDR1 SQVTM, CDR2 ANQGSEA. The CDR3 contains 13 residues. The data were obtained in a study of neurological immune-mediated disorders. Study-wide findings and caveats: The study phylogenetically grouped the repertoires of 18 of 34 multiple sclerosis patients into one related-CDR3 cluster, a possible signature.

TCRdb redid the calling of the 5' RACE reads with MiXCR, one entry per CDR3 protein. Counted here are tens of thousands of distinct CDR3 sequences, around 3.9% occurring once; the ten biggest clones make up roughly 1.5%. Sequencing input: PBMCs. The chain has TRBV29-1 and TRBJ2-1, with TRBD2 matching over 7 bases. This TCR was recovered from a man younger than 45 with multiple sclerosis. This chain's CDR3 is CSVEWRELNEQFF. CDR3 in DNA: TGCAGCGTTGAATGGCGGGAGCTCAATGAGCAGTTCTTC.